These T cell receptor beta chains were read from a single sample in a study of T-cell reconstitution after alpha-beta-depleted transplantation in children. Via MiXCR, TCRdb re-called the PCR reads, giving one row per CDR3 protein. The sample has hundreds of thousands of distinct CDR3 sequences; 32% are singletons. The material was PBMCs from the stem cell graft donor, obtained from the stem cell graft. The source of these receptors is a human donor who donated a stem cell graft to a child with aplastic anemia. The CDR3 runs from the conserved cysteine through the conserved F or W. D genes are given only for firm matches. Not all rows give a size; the values are once, few, many and, for expanded clones, a class.

D gene	V gene	J gene	clone size	CDR3 DNA	CDR3 protein
NA	TRBV5-5	TRBJ2-1	few	TGTGCCAGCAGTCCTCAGGGGAATGCCTACAATGAGCAGTTCTTC	CASSPQGNAYNEQFF
NA	TRBV18	TRBJ2-7	NA	TGTGCCAGCTCACCGCTACAGGGTCTCTCTCCCTACGAGCAGTACTTC	CASSPLQGLSPYEQYF
NA	TRBV6-2/TRBV6-3	TRBJ2-1	NA	TGTGCCAGCAGTTCCCCCCACAATGAGCAGTTCTTC	CASSSPHNEQFF
NA	TRBV18	TRBJ2-3	many	TGTGCCAGCTCACCACCAGCTAGCACAGATACGCAGTATTTT	CASSPPASTDTQYF
NA	TRBV20-1	TRBJ2-1	NA	TGCAGTGCTCACAGGGGTTGGGGGAGGAACAATGAGCAGTTCTTC	CSAHRGWGRNNEQFF
TRBD1	TRBV20-1	TRBJ2-5	few	TGCAGTGCTAGATATGGGACAGGGGGCAAGGAGACCCAGTACTTC	CSARYGTGGKETQYF
NA	TRBV5-1	TRBJ2-2	NA	TGCGCCAGCAGCTTGGAAGGTAGTCAGCACACCGGGGAGCTGTTTTTT	CASSLEGSQHTGELFF
NA	TRBV5-5	TRBJ1-2	NA	TGTGCCAGCAGCTCGTCTCACGGGCGTGACTATGGCTACACCTTC	CASSSSHGRDYGYTF
NA	TRBV18	TRBJ1-2	NA	TGTGCCAGCTCACCACCGGAGGGAATCAACTATGGCTACACCTTC	CASSPPEGINYGYTF
NA	TRBV11-2	TRBJ2-2	NA	TGTGCCAGCAAAACGGGCAGGCTCACCGGGGAGCTGTTTTTT	CASKTGRLTGELFF
NA	TRBV20-1	TRBJ1-2	NA	TGCAGTGCTGGACCACACGGGACGGACGAGGGGTATGGCTACACCTTC	CSAGPHGTDEGYGYTF
NA	TRBV21-1	TRBJ2-2	few	NA	CASSKQTRTSAPGSCFF
NA	TRBV20-1	TRBJ2-3	NA	TGCAGTGCTAGACTAGTGAGAGATACGCAGTATTTT	CSARLVRDTQYF
NA	TRBV24-1	TRBJ2-3	NA	TGTGCCACCAGTGATTTTCGGGAGCGGACAGATACGCAGTATTTT	CATSDFRERTDTQYF
TRBD1	TRBV7-6	TRBJ2-7	few	TGTGCCAGCAGCGTGGGACAGCTGAACTCCTACGAGCAGTACTTC	CASSVGQLNSYEQYF
TRBD2	TRBV20-1	TRBJ2-1	NA	TGCAGTGCCCGGGGACTAGCGGGAGGGAAGCAGTTCTTC	CSARGLAGGKQFF
NA	TRBV30	TRBJ1-4	NA	TGTGCCTGGAGGTCTTGGCCGGACCCTGTTACTGGAACTAATGAAAAACTGTTTTTT	CAWRSWPDPVTGTNEKLFF
NA	TRBV5-8	TRBJ2-1	NA	TGTGCCAGCAGCTTGGTGGGTGGGACCTACAATGAGCAGTTCTTC	CASSLVGGTYNEQFF
TRBD1	TRBV20-1	TRBJ1-1	few	TGCAGTGCTAGTTCAGGGGGGCAGATTGGAGCTTTCTTT	CSASSGGQIGAFF
NA	TRBV4-2	TRBJ2-1	NA	TGTGCCAGCAGCCGACATGAAGGGGTACGGTACAATGAGCAGTTCTTC	CASSRHEGVRYNEQFF
NA	TRBV12-3/TRBV12-4	TRBJ2-1	NA	TGTGCCAGCAGTTTACGTCAGATCGGTGAGCAGTTCTTC	CASSLRQIGEQFF
TRBD2	TRBV20-1	TRBJ2-2	few	TGCAGTGCTAAAGCGGGAGACAGGAACACCGGGGAGCTGTTTTTT	CSAKAGDRNTGELFF
TRBD2	TRBV19	TRBJ2-2	once	TGTGCCAGTAGTATAGGTCGGATGAGCGGGAGAGGTTCCGGGGAGCTGTTTTTT	CASSIGRMSGRGSGELFF
NA	TRBV29-1	TRBJ1-2	NA	TGCAGCGTTGAAGGGTCGGGCTATGGCTACACCTTC	CSVEGSGYGYTF